Listed below are T cell receptor beta chains from one sample, sequenced in a study of a mutant IDH1 vaccine in newly diagnosed glioma. Their cognate antigens are unknown. Sequenced by immunoSEQ multiplex PCR; TCRdb stores in-frame clones only, minus some. The profile shows approximately 32,000 clones, roughly 56% of them singletons. The source was PBMCs, collected from a glioma patient whose treatment included an IDH1 peptide vaccine. These receptors were collected from a woman between 18 and 29 years old with glioma. Both conserved end residues are part of each CDR3. The D gene is left open where the match is weak. Clone size is shown for a subset of rows, as once, few, many or a class of expanded clone.

d_call: NA; cdr3_length: 13; clone_size: NA; v_call: TRBV12-5; j_call: TRBJ1-2; cdr3_aa: CASGQSNNYGYTF; cdr3_nt: TGTGCTAGTGGTCAGAGTAACAACTATGGCTACACCTTC
d_call: NA; cdr3_length: 17; clone_size: few; v_call: TRBV7-9; j_call: TRBJ1-2; cdr3_aa: CASSLEGDMGRAYGYTF; cdr3_nt: TGTGCCAGCAGCTTAGAGGGAGATATGGGCCGGGCCTATGGCTACACCTTC
d_call: TRBD2; cdr3_length: 15; clone_size: NA; v_call: TRBV7-2; j_call: TRBJ2-7; cdr3_aa: CASSLSVAGAYEQYF; cdr3_nt: TGTGCCAGCAGCTTATCGGTAGCGGGAGCCTACGAGCAGTACTTC
d_call: NA; cdr3_length: 14; clone_size: NA; v_call: TRBV19; j_call: TRBJ2-3; cdr3_aa: CAREMGTPTDTQYF; cdr3_nt: TGTGCCAGGGAGATGGGGACACCCACAGATACGCAGTATTTT
d_call: TRBD2; cdr3_length: 21; clone_size: few; v_call: TRBV5-1; j_call: TRBJ2-7; cdr3_aa: CASSLSFPGTSGSSPSYEQYF; cdr3_nt: TGCGCCAGCAGCTTGAGCTTCCCCGGGACTAGCGGGAGTTCACCCTCCTACGAGCAGTACTTC
d_call: NA; cdr3_length: 15; clone_size: few; v_call: TRBV6-4; j_call: TRBJ1-4; cdr3_aa: CASSDSPGSNEKLFF; cdr3_nt: TGTGCCAGCAGTGACTCCCCAGGCTCTAATGAAAAACTGTTTTTT
d_call: NA; cdr3_length: 13; clone_size: few; v_call: TRBV15; j_call: TRBJ1-1; cdr3_aa: CATSREGDTEAFF; cdr3_nt: TGTGCCACCAGCAGGGAAGGAGACACTGAAGCTTTCTTT
d_call: TRBD1; cdr3_length: 15; clone_size: NA; v_call: TRBV5-6; j_call: TRBJ2-7; cdr3_aa: CASSLAPGGAYEQYF; cdr3_nt: TGTGCCAGCAGCTTGGCCCCAGGGGGCGCGTACGAGCAGTACTTC
d_call: NA; cdr3_length: 13; clone_size: few; v_call: TRBV4-1; j_call: TRBJ1-2; cdr3_aa: CASSQGSGSGYTF; cdr3_nt: TGCGCCAGCAGCCAAGGATCAGGGTCCGGCTACACCTTC
d_call: TRBD2; cdr3_length: 15; clone_size: NA; v_call: TRBV19; j_call: TRBJ2-3; cdr3_aa: CASSSRTSGGDTQYF; cdr3_nt: TGTGCCAGTAGTTCCCGGACTAGCGGGGGAGATACGCAGTATTTT
d_call: TRBD2; cdr3_length: 15; clone_size: NA; v_call: TRBV11-2; j_call: TRBJ2-7; cdr3_aa: CASSPGGGGTYEQYF; cdr3_nt: TGTGCCAGCAGCCCCGGGGGCGGGGGGACCTACGAGCAGTACTTC
d_call: TRBD1; cdr3_length: 14; clone_size: NA; v_call: TRBV6-1; j_call: TRBJ2-1; cdr3_aa: CASRGGQFFSEQFF; cdr3_nt: TGTGCCAGCAGAGGGGGACAGTTCTTCAGTGAGCAGTTCTTC
d_call: TRBD1; cdr3_length: 15; clone_size: NA; v_call: TRBV9; j_call: TRBJ2-1; cdr3_aa: CASSPDLTGFDEQFF; cdr3_nt: TGTGCCAGCAGCCCCGACTTGACAGGGTTCGATGAGCAGTTCTTC
d_call: NA; cdr3_length: 17; clone_size: NA; v_call: TRBV9; j_call: TRBJ2-2; cdr3_aa: CASSESRKGKTIGELFF; cdr3_nt: TGTGCCAGCAGCGAGAGTAGGAAGGGGAAAACTATCGGGGAGCTGTTTTTT
d_call: NA; cdr3_length: 17; clone_size: NA; v_call: TRBV7-9; j_call: TRBJ2-1; cdr3_aa: CASSFIPGTAEDNEQFF; cdr3_nt: TGTGCCAGCAGCTTCATCCCCGGGACCGCAGAAGACAATGAGCAGTTCTTC
d_call: NA; cdr3_length: 14; clone_size: few; v_call: TRBV7-9; j_call: TRBJ1-1; cdr3_aa: CASSLGGVNTEAFF; cdr3_nt: TGTGCCAGCAGCTTAGGGGGCGTGAACACTGAAGCTTTCTTT
d_call: NA; cdr3_length: 14; clone_size: few; v_call: TRBV27; j_call: TRBJ2-4; cdr3_aa: CASSFDRNQNIQYF; cdr3_nt: TGTGCCAGCAGTTTTGACAGGAACCAAAACATTCAGTACTTC
d_call: NA; cdr3_length: 16; clone_size: NA; v_call: TRBV4-3; j_call: TRBJ2-7; cdr3_aa: CASSQDPAGSAYEQYF; cdr3_nt: TGCGCCAGCAGCCAAGATCCGGCAGGAAGTGCCTACGAGCAGTACTTC
d_call: TRBD2; cdr3_length: 18; clone_size: NA; v_call: TRBV11-2; j_call: TRBJ2-7; cdr3_aa: CASSFKRVLAGGYYEQYF; cdr3_nt: TGTGCCAGCAGCTTCAAAAGGGTACTAGCGGGGGGGTACTACGAGCAGTACTTC
d_call: NA; cdr3_length: 12; clone_size: NA; v_call: TRBV7-9; j_call: TRBJ2-3; cdr3_aa: CASSFRTDTQYF; cdr3_nt: TGTGCCAGCAGCTTCCGGACAGATACGCAGTATTTT
d_call: NA; cdr3_length: 15; clone_size: NA; v_call: TRBV11-1; j_call: TRBJ2-1; cdr3_aa: CASSLVRTAHNEQFF; cdr3_nt: TGTGCCAGCAGCTTAGTGAGGACAGCTCACAATGAGCAGTTCTTC
d_call: NA; cdr3_length: 16; clone_size: once; v_call: TRBV19; j_call: TRBJ2-2; cdr3_aa: CASSIVGPENTGELFF; cdr3_nt: TGTGCCAGTAGTATAGTAGGGCCAGAGAACACCGGGGAGCTGTTTTTT
d_call: NA; cdr3_length: 14; clone_size: NA; v_call: TRBV19; j_call: TRBJ2-7; cdr3_aa: CASSIGPAIYEQYF; cdr3_nt: TGTGCCAGTAGTATAGGACCAGCAATATACGAGCAGTACTTC
d_call: NA; cdr3_length: 14; clone_size: NA; v_call: TRBV5-1; j_call: TRBJ1-2; cdr3_aa: CASSLETVLYGYTF; cdr3_nt: TGCGCCAGCAGCTTGGAGACAGTCCTCTATGGCTACACCTTC
d_call: TRBD2; cdr3_length: 14; clone_size: NA; v_call: TRBV29-1; j_call: TRBJ2-1; cdr3_aa: CSGRTRGSYNEQFF; cdr3_nt: TGCAGCGGGAGGACTAGGGGCTCCTACAATGAGCAGTTCTTC
d_call: NA; cdr3_length: 13; clone_size: NA; v_call: TRBV29-1; j_call: TRBJ2-7; cdr3_aa: CSVDRDGTYEQYF; cdr3_nt: TGCAGCGTTGACAGGGACGGAACCTACGAGCAGTACTTC
d_call: NA; cdr3_length: 21; clone_size: NA; v_call: TRBV4-1; j_call: TRBJ1-5; cdr3_aa: CASSQRRMSTRSGEGNQPQHF; cdr3_nt: TGCGCCAGCAGCCAGAGGAGGATGTCCACTAGGTCCGGGGAGGGCAATCAGCCCCAGCATTTT
d_call: TRBD1; cdr3_length: 16; clone_size: few; v_call: TRBV7-9; j_call: TRBJ1-1; cdr3_aa: CASILPPGQGTTEAFF; cdr3_nt: TGTGCCAGCATCCTTCCCCCGGGACAGGGGACCACTGAAGCTTTCTTT
d_call: NA; cdr3_length: 14; clone_size: NA; v_call: TRBV19; j_call: TRBJ1-2; cdr3_aa: CASSRQGTNYGYTF; cdr3_nt: TGTGCCAGTAGTAGGCAGGGTACCAACTATGGCTACACCTTC
d_call: TRBD2; cdr3_length: 15; clone_size: few; v_call: TRBV5-6; j_call: TRBJ2-2; cdr3_aa: CASSVLAGPTGELFF; cdr3_nt: TGTGCCAGCAGCGTACTAGCGGGGCCCACCGGGGAGCTGTTTTTT
d_call: NA; cdr3_length: 12; clone_size: NA; v_call: TRBV7-9; j_call: TRBJ1-1; cdr3_aa: CASSSQATEAFF; cdr3_nt: TGTGCCAGCAGCTCGCAGGCAACTGAAGCTTTCTTT
d_call: NA; cdr3_length: 13; clone_size: NA; v_call: TRBV19; j_call: TRBJ1-1; cdr3_aa: CASSVERVTEAFF; cdr3_nt: TGTGCCAGTAGTGTGGAAAGGGTCACTGAAGCTTTCTTT
d_call: NA; cdr3_length: 15; clone_size: few; v_call: TRBV2; j_call: TRBJ1-2; cdr3_aa: CASSEYVQGSYGYTF; cdr3_nt: TGTGCCAGCAGTGAATATGTCCAGGGTAGCTATGGCTACACCTTC
d_call: NA; cdr3_length: 15; clone_size: few; v_call: TRBV6-1; j_call: TRBJ1-5; cdr3_aa: CASEGFPISNQPQHF; cdr3_nt: TGTGCCAGTGAGGGTTTTCCTATTAGCAATCAGCCCCAGCATTTT
d_call: TRBD1; cdr3_length: 16; clone_size: NA; v_call: TRBV13; j_call: TRBJ1-1; cdr3_aa: CASSGNPQGQNTEAFF; cdr3_nt: TGTGCCAGCAGCGGGAACCCACAGGGGCAGAACACTGAAGCTTTCTTT
d_call: NA; cdr3_length: 13; clone_size: once; v_call: TRBV6-1; j_call: TRBJ1-1; cdr3_aa: CASSYRGVTEAFF; cdr3_nt: TGTGCCAGCAGTTATCGGGGAGTCACTGAAGCTTTCTTT
d_call: TRBD1; cdr3_length: 14; clone_size: NA; v_call: TRBV28; j_call: TRBJ1-4; cdr3_aa: CASSTGGMGEKLFF; cdr3_nt: TGTGCCAGCAGTACAGGGGGCATGGGTGAAAAACTGTTTTTT
d_call: TRBD1; cdr3_length: 14; clone_size: NA; v_call: TRBV13; j_call: TRBJ1-1; cdr3_aa: CASSIRTGDTEAFF; cdr3_nt: TGTGCCAGCAGCATACGGACAGGGGACACTGAAGCTTTCTTT
d_call: TRBD2; cdr3_length: 15; clone_size: NA; v_call: TRBV2; j_call: TRBJ2-1; cdr3_aa: CASRASGGAYNEQFF; cdr3_nt: TGTGCCAGCAGGGCTAGCGGGGGGGCCTACAATGAGCAGTTCTTC
d_call: NA; cdr3_length: 14; clone_size: NA; v_call: TRBV7-2; j_call: TRBJ2-5; cdr3_aa: CASSSRGVQETQYF; cdr3_nt: TGTGCCAGCAGCTCACGGGGTGTCCAAGAGACCCAGTACTTC
d_call: TRBD1; cdr3_length: 14; clone_size: NA; v_call: TRBV23-1; j_call: TRBJ2-1; cdr3_aa: CASSQETGGNEQFF; cdr3_nt: TGCGCCAGCAGTCAAGAGACAGGGGGAAATGAGCAGTTCTTC
d_call: TRBD2; cdr3_length: 18; clone_size: NA; v_call: TRBV4-2; j_call: TRBJ2-7; cdr3_aa: CASSHQQYLAGGGYEQYF; cdr3_nt: TGTGCCAGCAGCCATCAACAGTACCTAGCGGGAGGCGGTTACGAGCAGTACTTC
d_call: NA; cdr3_length: 15; clone_size: NA; v_call: TRBV4-3; j_call: TRBJ2-5; cdr3_aa: CASSQDYRIVETQYF; cdr3_nt: TGCGCCAGCAGCCAAGATTACCGGATAGTCGAGACCCAGTACTTC
d_call: NA; cdr3_length: 15; clone_size: NA; v_call: TRBV19; j_call: TRBJ1-5; cdr3_aa: CASTPREGANQPQHF; cdr3_nt: TGTGCCAGTACCCCTCGGGAAGGGGCCAATCAGCCCCAGCATTTT
d_call: TRBD1; cdr3_length: 16; clone_size: few; v_call: TRBV5-1; j_call: TRBJ2-7; cdr3_aa: CASSGAGTGGKYEQYF; cdr3_nt: TGCGCCAGCAGCGGCGCCGGGACAGGGGGAAAATACGAGCAGTACTTC
d_call: NA; cdr3_length: 16; clone_size: few; v_call: TRBV7-9; j_call: TRBJ2-7; cdr3_aa: CASSAPSGPGLVEQYF; cdr3_nt: TGTGCCAGCAGCGCGCCAAGCGGCCCCGGTTTGGTCGAGCAGTACTTC
d_call: TRBD1; cdr3_length: 14; clone_size: NA; v_call: TRBV6-5; j_call: TRBJ2-2; cdr3_aa: CASSYSTGAGELFF; cdr3_nt: TGTGCCAGCAGTTACTCGACAGGGGCCGGGGAGCTGTTTTTT
d_call: TRBD1; cdr3_length: 14; clone_size: NA; v_call: TRBV29-1; j_call: TRBJ2-3; cdr3_aa: CSDRTGSSTDTQYF; cdr3_nt: TGCAGCGACCGGACAGGGAGTAGCACAGATACGCAGTATTTT
d_call: TRBD1; cdr3_length: 12; clone_size: NA; v_call: TRBV18; j_call: TRBJ1-1; cdr3_aa: CASSLQGDEAFF; cdr3_nt: TGTGCCAGCTCACTACAGGGGGATGAAGCTTTCTTT
d_call: NA; cdr3_length: 16; clone_size: NA; v_call: TRBV5-1; j_call: TRBJ2-5; cdr3_aa: CASSLAGSRGVETQYF; cdr3_nt: TGCGCCAGCAGCTTGGCCGGGAGTAGGGGCGTGGAGACCCAGTACTTC
d_call: NA; cdr3_length: 16; clone_size: few; v_call: TRBV6-5; j_call: TRBJ2-5; cdr3_aa: CASSYGGAGEDGTQYF; cdr3_nt: TGTGCCAGCAGTTACGGGGGGGCGGGGGAGGACGGGACCCAGTACTTC
d_call: TRBD2; cdr3_length: 14; clone_size: few; v_call: TRBV29-1; j_call: TRBJ2-3; cdr3_aa: CSVGRLAEADTQYF; cdr3_nt: TGCAGCGTTGGGCGGCTAGCGGAAGCAGATACGCAGTATTTT
d_call: NA; cdr3_length: 12; clone_size: few; v_call: TRBV29-1; j_call: TRBJ1-1; cdr3_aa: CSVARGDTEAFF; cdr3_nt: TGCAGCGTTGCCAGGGGTGACACTGAAGCTTTCTTT